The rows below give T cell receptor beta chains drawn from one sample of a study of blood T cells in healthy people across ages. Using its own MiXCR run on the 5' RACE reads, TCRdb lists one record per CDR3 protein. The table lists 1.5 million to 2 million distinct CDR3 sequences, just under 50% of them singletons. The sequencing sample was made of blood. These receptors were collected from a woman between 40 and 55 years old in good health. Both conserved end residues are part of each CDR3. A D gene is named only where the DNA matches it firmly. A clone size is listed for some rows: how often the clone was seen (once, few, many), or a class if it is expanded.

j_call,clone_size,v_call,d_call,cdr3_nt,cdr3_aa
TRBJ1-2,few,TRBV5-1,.,TGCGCCAGCAGTCTGATCGGGCTCCTTTCCTCCGCCCAGCGTAACTATGGCTACACCTTC,CASSLIGLLSSAQRNYGYTF
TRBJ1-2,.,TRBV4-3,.,TGCGCCAGCAGCCAAGATAAAACAGCCTATGGCTACACCTTC,CASSQDKTAYGYTF
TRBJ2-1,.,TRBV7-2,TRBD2,TGTGCCAGCAGCCCCCGGACTAGCGGGGAGCAGTTCTTC,CASSPRTSGEQFF
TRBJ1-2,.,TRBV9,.,TGTGCCAGCAGCCGTGACAGTATGTATGGCTACACCTTC,CASSRDSMYGYTF
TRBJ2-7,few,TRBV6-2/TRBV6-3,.,TGTGCCAGCAGTTCCTATCACAGGGATCGTCCCTACGAGCAGTACTTC,CASSSYHRDRPYEQYF
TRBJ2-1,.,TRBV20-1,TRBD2,TGCAGTGCCGCTAGCGGGGGTTACTACAATGAGCAGTTCTTC,CSAASGGYYNEQFF
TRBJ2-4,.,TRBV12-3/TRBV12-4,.,TGTGCCAGCAGTTGGGGTGGGAGAATAGCCAAAAACATTCAGTACTTC,CASSWGGRIAKNIQYF
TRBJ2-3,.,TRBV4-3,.,TGCGCCAGCAGCCAAGCTGAGGGGGGGGGCCGGGATACGCAGTATTTT,CASSQAEGGGRDTQYF
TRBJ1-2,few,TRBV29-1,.,TGCAGCGTTTGGGCGGGGGACTATGGCTACACCTTC,CSVWAGDYGYTF
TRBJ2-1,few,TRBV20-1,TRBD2,TGCAGTGCTACTAGCGGGGGGATCTACAATGAGCAGTTCTTC,CSATSGGIYNEQFF
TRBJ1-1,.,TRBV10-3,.,TGTGCCATCAGCGATCCGGGGCGAGCGTACACTGAAGCTTTCTTT,CAISDPGRAYTEAFF
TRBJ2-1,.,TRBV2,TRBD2,TGTGCCAGCAGGCTAGCGGATCACAATGAGCAGTTCTTC,CASRLADHNEQFF
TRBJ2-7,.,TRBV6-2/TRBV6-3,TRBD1,TGTGCCAGCACCCGACAGGGGAGGCTCTACGAGCAGTACTTC,CASTRQGRLYEQYF
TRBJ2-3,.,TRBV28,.,TGTGCCAGCAGATGGACGTTAACGGACACAGATACGCAGTATTTT,CASRWTLTDTDTQYF
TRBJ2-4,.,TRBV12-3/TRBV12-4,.,TGTGCCAGCAGACCCACAGGGTTCGGAAACATTCAGTACTTC,CASRPTGFGNIQYF